This T cell receptor (beta chain) was sequenced during a study of blood T cell repertoires in COVID-19. The overall study: The United States, Italy and Spain supplied acute and convalescent COVID-19 samples.

The CDR3 totals 16 residues. Germline V gene sequence: CDR1 MGHRA, CDR2 YSYEKL. V was clipped by 0 bases and J by 3 bases, with 14 bases between them. The repertoire was sequenced with immunoSEQ multiplex PCR; TCRdb's copy has only in-frame clones and lacks some. The table lists some 69,000 clones, roughly three quarters of them singletons. Source material: peripheral blood. This clonotype was obtained from a man between 60 and 75 years old with acute or convalescent COVID-19. The chain carries TRBV4-1 and TRBJ1-1; the D is unclear. The CDR3 sequence is CASSQDDESRDTEAFF. In DNA form, the CDR3 reads TGCGCCAGCAGCCAAGATGATGAGTCGAGGGACACTGAAGCTTTCTTT.